Below are 4 T cell receptor beta chains sequenced from a single sample in a study of human T cells and chemical hapten exposure. Documented time point: pre-sensitization, week 0. Treatment specified: therapeutic diphenylcyclopropenone sensitization with weekly scalp DPC. TCRdb redid the calling of the RACE reads with MiXCR, one entry per CDR3 protein. The top ten hold approximately 2.4% of the sample, which has over 300,000 distinct CDR3 sequences, more than 4.5% seen once. Sample: whole blood, taken in connection with sensitization to the hapten diphenylcyclopropenone (DPC). The receptors here all came from a woman aged 45-59 years with alopecia areata. Some clones in this sample may be carry-over from other donors' samples.

V gene TRBV14 combines with J gene TRBJ1-1; TRBD1 might be the D (6 bases). This CDR3 is built from 16 residues. Germline CDR1 SGHDN, CDR2 FVKESK. The V gene lost 0 bases and the J gene lost 5 bases, with 16 bases spanning the gap. The chain's CDR3 is CASSQEQGWVKTEAFF. CDR3 coding DNA: TGTGCCAGCAGCCAAGAGCAGGGGTGGGTAAAAACTGAAGCTTTCTTT.

This clonotype was seen many times. The chain links TRBV20-1 to TRBJ1-1; tentatively, D is TRBD1 (6 bases). CDR3 size: 14 residues. Trimming shortened V by 3 bases and J by 1 base, and 12 bases separated the two germline ends. Germline V lookup: CDR1 DFQATT, CDR2 SNEGSKA (reference sequence). CDR3 DNA sequence: TGCAGTGCTAGGAGGGGGGCTTCGAACACTGAAGCTTTCTTT. Translating gives CSARRGASNTEAFF.

This clonotype was counted ten times or more. The rearrangement uses TRBV5-4 and TRBJ2-3, with a possible D match to TRBD2 (5 bases). Germline V gives CDR1 SGHNT, CDR2 YYREEE (reference sequence). The CDR3 runs 15 residues. V lost 5 bases, J lost 0 bases, and 13 bases lay in between. CDR3: CASSFRTDSTDTQYF. The CDR3 DNA is TGTGCCAGCAGTTTCAGGACTGATAGCACAGATACGCAGTATTTT.

This sequence joins TRBV15 and TRBJ1-1; maybe TRBD1 (5 bases). The length of the CDR3 is 17 residues. Germline-derived CDR1 and CDR2 are LNHNV and YYDKDF (reference sequence). The V end lost 0 bases, the J end lost 0 bases, and 14 bases lay between the germline ends. DNA for the CDR3: TGTGCCACCAGCAGAGATTTCCCAGGGAGGTTGAACACTGAAGCTTTCTTT. Encoded protein: CATSRDFPGRLNTEAFF.